This TCR beta chain was observed in a study of CD8+ T cells in alopecia areata. Study-level results: In blood and scalp, many expanded lesional clones persisted during tofacitinib.

The V gene end was trimmed by 5 bases and the J gene end by 1 base; junction bases not matched to a gene: 14. The CDR3 is made up of 17 amino acids. Germline V gives CDR1 GTSNPN, CDR2 SVGIG (reference sequence). The count of this clone is one. Antigen unknown. RNA was isolated and reverse transcribed to cDNA, the sequencing template. Measured with immunoSEQ multiplex PCR; TCRdb has only the in-frame clones, and not every one. The sample yields about 180,000 clones, 58% seen once. Described treatment: oral pan-JAK inhibitor, 5-10 mg twice daily. This sequence originates from a human donor with alopecia areata. The chain employs TRBV30 and TRBJ1-1; 9 positions match TRBD1. Source: CD4+ T cells sorted from blood, taken at approximately week 55, from a patient treated with tofacitinib. The CDR3 sequence: CAWGKTGGIYPNTEAFF. The DNA of the CDR3 is TGTGCCTGGGGAAAGACAGGGGGAATTTATCCGAACACTGAAGCTTTCTTT.